The 26 T cell receptor beta chains given below trace back to one sample, sequenced in a study of Graves' ophthalmopathy and Graves' hyperthyroidism. Amplification targeted the TCR beta CDR3 regions, with RNA transcripts as the source material. An initial RT-PCR round employing HTBI primers preceded a second-round multiplex PCR. TCRdb called the multiplex PCR reads again in MiXCR, with one record for every CDR3 protein. The sample yields about 500,000 distinct CDR3 sequences, about 35% seen once. Sequencing input: peripheral blood or thyroid tissue (not recorded which). All receptors come from an adult man with Graves' hyperthyroidism.

V usage is TRBV29-1 and J usage is TRBJ1-2, with D maybe TRBD1 (6 bases). V was trimmed by 8 bases and J by 8 bases, leaving 18 bases between them. Germline V gene sequence: CDR1 SQVTM, CDR2 ANQGSEA. The CDR3 contains 12 residues. In DNA, the CDR3 is TGCAGCAGTTACGGTACAGGGACCGGCTACACCTTC. Its protein is CSSYGTGTGYTF. Drawing the rest from reference TRBV29-1 and TRBJ1-2, the complete variable domain is SAVISQKPSRDICQRGTSLTIQCQVDSQVTMMFWYRQQPGQSLTLIATANQGSEATYESGFVIDKFPISRPNLTFSTLTVSNMSPEDSSIYLCSSYGTGTGYTFGSGTRLTVV.

There are a few counts of this clonotype. The chain is built from TRBV5-5 and TRBJ2-2, with D possibly matching TRBD1 (6 bases). Germline V lookup: CDR1 SGHKS, CDR2 YYEKEE (reference sequence). The CDR3 is 15 residues long. Trimming cost V 0 bases and J 5 bases, with 11 bases left between them. CDR3 nucleotide sequence: TGTGCCAGCAGCTTGGGCAGGGGTTGGACCGGGGAGCTGTTTTTT. Translating gives CASSLGRGWTGELFF.

The J gene is TRBJ1-6, the V gene TRBV20-1; no definite D call. Trimming removed 1 base from V and 5 bases from J, with 6 bases in between. The CDR3 sequence is 13 residues long. CDR1 is DFQATT and CDR2 is SNEGSKA in the germline V gene (reference sequence). The CDR3 nucleotides read TGCAGTGCTAGAGGGCGGGATAATTCACCCCTCCACTTT. It is translated as CSARGRDNSPLHF.

CDR3 coding DNA: TGTGCCAGCAGCTTAGGGGCGGGGGGCTCATCCTACAATGAGCAGTTCTTC. Translating gives CASSLGAGGSSYNEQFF. V usage is TRBV13 and J usage is TRBJ2-7; 8 nucleotides agree with TRBD2. The J call may be incorrect, as the DNA end agrees better with TRBJ2-1. The CDR3 sequence is 17 residues long. CDR1 PRHDT and CDR2 FYEKMQ come from the germline V gene (reference sequence).

This clonotype has a count of ten or more. The chain is built from TRBV27 and TRBJ2-7, with D maybe TRBD1 (5 bases). In germline, CDR1 is MNHEY, CDR2 SMNVEV (reference sequence). V was trimmed by 1 base and J by 7 bases, leaving 8 bases between them. This CDR3 spans 12 amino acids. The CDR3 coding sequence is TGTGCCAGCAGTTTATTAGGGGATGAGCAGTACTTC. It encodes CASSLLGDEQYF.

This chain connects TRBV6-5 to TRBJ2-2; 12 nucleotides agree with TRBD2. The CDR3 covers 16 residues. Trimming at V came to 6 bases and at J to 0 bases, leaving 2 bases not matched to a gene. CDR1 and CDR2 from the germline V gene are MNHEY and SVGAGI. CDR3 sequence (DNA): TGTGCCAGCAGGACTAGCGGGGGATCGAACACCGGGGAGCTGTTTTTT. This codes for CASRTSGGSNTGELFF.

J is TRBJ2-3 and V is TRBV4-2, with TRBD2 matching 14 bases. The CDR3 length is 15 residues. Trimming removed 4 bases from V and 5 bases from J; junction bases left unmatched: 2. CDR1 is LGHNA and CDR2 is YNFKEQ in the germline V gene. The CDR3 reads CASSRLAGGEDTQYF. As DNA, the CDR3 is TGTGCCAGCAGCCGACTAGCGGGGGGGGAAGATACGCAGTATTTT.

A few counts support this clonotype. V is TRBV12-3 or TRBV12-4 and J is TRBJ1-2, with D uncertain. Trimming stripped 6 bases from V and 3 bases from J, with 14 bases between. There are 14 residues in the CDR3. The CDR3 loop is CASSPNRVDYGYTF. CDR3 in DNA: TGTGCCAGCAGCCCAAATAGAGTAGACTATGGCTACACCTTC.

This clonotype came up many times. The rearrangement uses TRBV19 and TRBJ2-7; TRBD1 might be the D (5 bases). The CDR3 has 12 amino acids. The germline V gene has CDR1 LNHDA and CDR2 SQIVND (reference sequence). The ends were cut back, 4 bases at V and 4 bases at J, with 8 bases in the middle. Here the CDR3 reads CASSTDRYEQYF. The CDR3 DNA follows: TGTGCCAGTAGTACCGACAGATACGAGCAGTACTTC.

This clonotype showed up many times. The chain couples TRBV12-3 or TRBV12-4 to TRBJ2-2, with unresolved D. Deletions cut 6 bases from V and 6 bases from J, with 8 bases between. This CDR3 comprises 12 residues. In nucleotides, the CDR3 is TGTGCCAGCAGCCCCGACGCCGGGGAGCTGTTTTTT. This sequence encodes CASSPDAGELFF.

This clonotype was observed a few times. The chain carries TRBV5-8 and TRBJ1-1, with D possibly being TRBD1 (5 bases). CDR3 length: 15 residues. CDR1 and CDR2 from the germline V gene are SGHTS and YDEGEE. The V gene lost 6 bases and the J gene lost 1 base, with 16 bases spanning the gap. The CDR3, as DNA: TGTGCCAGCACCCCGGTAGGGGCTTCGAACACTGAAGCTTTCTTT. Amino acid sequence: CASTPVGASNTEAFF.

The V and J genes are TRBV29-1 and TRBJ1-1, with D possibly being TRBD1 (6 bases). The CDR3 is 14 residues long. Germline V CDR1 and CDR2: SQVTM, ANQGSEA. Between the trimmed V and J ends, which lost 0 bases and 4 bases, there was a span of 12 bases. CDR3 DNA: TGCAGCGTTGAAGATGATCGAGGGGGCACTGAAGCTTTCTTT. Its translation is CSVEDDRGGTEAFF.

This sequence joins TRBV25-1 and TRBJ2-5, with TRBD2 matching 7 bases. The length of the CDR3 is 13 residues. After removal of 7 bases from V and 1 base from J, the junction contained 3 bases not matched to a gene. Germline-derived CDR1 and CDR2 are MGHDK and SYGVNS. In nucleotides, the CDR3 is TGTGCCAGCAACCCGGGGGGCCAAGAGACCCAGTACTTC. It yields the protein CASNPGGQETQYF.

About this clonotype: A clone one base away is much larger, so this may be a read error. The V and J genes are TRBV7-2 and TRBJ1-2; D remains unclear. Germline loops: CDR1 SGHTA, CDR2 FQGNSA. Trimming removed 2 bases from V and 4 bases from J, with 8 bases in between. This CDR3 is built from 13 residues. The CDR3 sequence is CASSLQDSYGYTF. The CDR3 DNA reads TGTGCCAGCAGCTTACAGGATAGCTATGGCTACACCTTC.

This clonotype was seen a few times. The chain joins TRBV6-1 to TRBJ1-5; 7 bases match TRBD1. Germline V CDR1 and CDR2: MNHNS, SASEGT. The CDR3 consists of 13 residues. V shed 1 base and J 15 bases; nucleotides not matched to a gene: 9. The CDR3 DNA sequence: TGTGCCAGCAGTGAAGTCAGGGGGTGGGATGCGCATTTT. Translated, it gives CASSEVRGWDAHF.

In its sample, this clonotype was seen many times. A much larger clone is a single base away; this may be a read error. In this CDR3 the conserved last residue, phenylalanine or tryptophan, is missing, so a read error is likely. The gene calls are TRBV10-3 and TRBJ1-1; no clear D. CDR3 size: 15 residues. The V end lost 0 bases, the J end lost 5 bases, and 13 bases lay between the germline ends. The germline gives CDR1 ENHRY, CDR2 SYGVKD. CDR3 residues: CAISESVQGSTEAFL. The CDR3 coding sequence is TGTGCCATCAGTGAGTCAGTTCAAGGCAGTACTGAAGCTTTCCTT.

V gene TRBV15 combines with J gene TRBJ2-7; D ambiguous. Between the trimmed V and J ends, which lost 1 base and 3 bases, there was a span of 7 bases. This CDR3 comprises 13 residues. CDR1 is LNHNV, CDR2 YYDKDF, per germline (reference sequence). Here the CDR3 DNA reads TGTGCCACCAGCAGAGTAGATTTCTACGAGCAGTACTTC. It encodes CATSRVDFYEQYF.

Regarding this clonotype: A much larger clone differs by one base, so this may be a read error. The chain employs TRBV5-6 and TRBJ1-1, with D uncertain. In germline, CDR1 is SGHDT, CDR2 YYEEEE. The CDR3 sequence is 15 residues long. In DNA form, the CDR3 reads TGTGCCAGCAGCTTGGATGGATGGGGAGTGACTGAAGCTCTCTTT. It codes for CASSLDGWGVTEALF.

Concerning this clonotype: This could be a read error, since a much larger clone is one nucleotide away. V usage is TRBV6-1 and J usage is TRBJ2-5; 11 nucleotides match TRBD2. Germline assignment: CDR1 MNHNS and CDR2 SASEGT. This CDR3 is 16 amino acids long. The CDR3 region is CASSGPELAGDETQCF. The CDR3 DNA is TGTGCCAGCAGTGGACCGGAACTAGCGGGAGACGAGACCCAGTGCTTC.

This clonotype was seen more than once but under ten times. The V call is TRBV4-1, the J call TRBJ1-5; D is possibly TRBD1 (5 bases). The CDR3 runs 16 residues. The ends were cut back, 1 base at V and 3 bases at J, with 13 bases in the middle. Germline V CDR1 and CDR2: MGHRA, YSYEKL. CDR3 loop: CASSQGEGRVNQPQHF. The DNA for the CDR3 is TGCGCCAGCAGCCAAGGTGAGGGACGAGTCAATCAGCCCCAGCATTTT.

This clonotype came up many times. This sequence joins TRBV3-1 and TRBJ2-5, with TRBD2 identical over 9 bases. The CDR3 has 13 amino acids. V dropped 4 bases and J dropped 4; count of bases not matched to a gene: 1. The germline CDR1 and CDR2 sequences are LGHDT and YNNKEL (reference sequence). The CDR3 bases are TGTGCCAGCAGCCCGACTAGCGGAGAGACCCAGTACTTC. Amino acid sequence: CASSPTSGETQYF.

As for this clonotype: One end of the junction does not line up with germline, which may come from a read error. The chain couples TRBV29-1 to TRBJ1-4; unclear D gene. Germline lookup yields CDR1 SQVTM and CDR2 ANQGSEA. CDR3 length: 14 residues. The CDR3 nucleotides are TGCAGCGTGGAAGAACCAGACCTATATGAAAAACTGTTTTTT. It yields the protein CSVEEPDLYEKLFF.

This clonotype was seen ten or more times. This chain joins TRBV7-9 and TRBJ2-7; tentative D call: TRBD2 (6 bases). Germline V CDR1 and CDR2: SEHNR, FQNEAQ (reference sequence). The CDR3 contains 16 residues. V lost 5 bases and J 0 bases, leaving 17 bases between the germline ends. The CDR3 coding sequence is TGTGCCAGCAGCAGAGATCCGGGACTGACCTCCTACGAGCAGTACTTC. Translated, it gives CASSRDPGLTSYEQYF.

Comment on this clonotype: The junction departs from germline at one end; a sequencing error may be responsible. The V call is TRBV7-3, the J call TRBJ2-6, with 11 bases lining up with TRBD2. Looked up from germline, CDR1 is SGHTA and CDR2 is FQGTGA. This CDR3 is built from 18 residues. CDR3 loop: CAGSPTSGGSSGANVLTF. The CDR3 DNA reads as TGTGCCGGCAGCCCCACTAGCGGGGGCAGCTCTGGGGCCAACGTCCTGACTTTC.

As for this clonotype: A much larger clone is a single base away; this may be a read error. The V call is TRBV5-6, the J call TRBJ2-5; no definite D call. V was trimmed by 0 bases and J by 3 bases, leaving 12 bases between them. Germline CDR1 reads SGHDT; CDR2 reads YYEEEE. The CDR3 covers 15 residues. This chain's CDR3 is CASSLGGGVEETQYF. CDR3 DNA sequence: TGTGCCAGCAGCTTGGGTGGTGGGGTGGAAGAGACCCAGTACTTC.

The rearrangement joins TRBV12-3 or TRBV12-4 to TRBJ2-7; 11 nucleotides agree with TRBD2. Losses at the gene ends were 6 bases for V and 7 bases for J; bases not matched to a gene: 8. The CDR3 spans 14 residues. As DNA, the CDR3 is TGTGCCAGCAGGGCCGGGACTAGCGGCAATGAGCAGTACTTC. It codes for CASRAGTSGNEQYF.